The next 28 T cell receptor beta chains were all read from a single sample in a study of graft-versus-host responses after intestinal transplantation. For these receptors, no antigen is known. This table comes from immunoSEQ multiplex PCR, and its TCRdb copy is limited to in-frame clones, with some not included. The table has roughly 110,000 clones, 93% seen once. Source: unstimulated CD8+ T cells sorted from spleen or lymph node cells, taken before transplant. These receptors were obtained from a human donor who was the organ donor for an intestinal transplant.

The chain employs TRBV27 and TRBJ2-1; D remains ambiguous. V shed 6 bases and J shed 5 bases, with 11 bases lying between them. The CDR3 covers 13 residues. The V gene's germline CDR1 is MNHEY and CDR2 SMNVEV (reference sequence). This chain's CDR3 is CASSWATNNEQFF. DNA of the CDR3: TGTGCCAGCAGCTGGGCCACCAACAATGAGCAGTTCTTC.

The count of this clone is one. V is TRBV9 and J is TRBJ1-2, with D perhaps TRBD1 (5 bases). The CDR3 is 14 residues long. From germline, CDR1 is SGDLS and CDR2 YYNGEE. V was pared by 3 bases and J by 7 bases, with 16 bases between. The CDR3, as DNA: TGTGCCAGCAGCGCGCTCCAGGGTTATGGTGGCTACACCTTC. Amino acid sequence: CASSALQGYGGYTF.

The V gene is TRBV6-1, the J gene TRBJ2-7, with 9 bases lining up with TRBD1. This CDR3 is built from 15 residues. The V and J ends lost 3 bases and 4 bases, in that order; junction bases with no gene match: 7. Germline CDR1 and CDR2: MNHNS and SASEGT. CDR3 loop: CASSEKGQGGYEQYF. CDR3 nucleotide sequence: TGTGCCAGCAGTGAGAAGGGACAGGGAGGGTACGAGCAGTACTTC.

This clone was picked up one time. V is TRBV29-1 and J is TRBJ2-1; TRBD2 aligns across 14 bases. V trimming: 5 bases; J trimming: 7 bases; junction bases outside the gene matches: 7. The CDR3 consists of 15 residues. CDR1 SQVTM and CDR2 ANQGSEA come from the germline V gene. In DNA, the CDR3 is TGCAGCGTTACGGGGACTAGCGGGAGAGGAAATGAGCAGTTCTTC. Translating gives CSVTGTSGRGNEQFF.

This chain uses TRBV4-2 with TRBJ1-5; D not certain. V dropped 5 bases and J dropped 3 bases, with 11 bases sitting between them. Germline V lookup: CDR1 LGHNA, CDR2 YNFKEQ. CDR3 length: 14 amino acids. For the CDR3, the DNA is TGTGCCAGCAGCGCACCGGGCCTCAATCAGCCCCAGCATTTT. It translates to CASSAPGLNQPQHF.

The chain employs TRBV28 and TRBJ1-2, with a possible D match to TRBD1 (6 bases). The CDR3 has 11 amino acids. Germline loops: CDR1 MDHEN, CDR2 SYDVKM. Trimming took 5 bases from V and 11 from J, leaving 12 bases between them. The CDR3 region has the DNA TGTGCCAGCAGTGCCACAGGGATGTACACCTTC. It encodes CASSATGMYTF.

The gene calls are TRBV4-3 and TRBJ2-7; no clear D. V lost 0 bases, J lost 6 bases, and 12 bases lay in between. This CDR3 region has 14 residues. Germline V gene data show CDR1 as LGHNA and CDR2 as YSLEER. The DNA for the CDR3 is TGCGCCAGCAGCCAAGAAGTGGGTGAAGGCGAGCAGTACTTC. As protein: CASSQEVGEGEQYF.

This clone was counted once. This rearrangement joins TRBV9 to TRBJ1-1; D is undetermined. The V end lost 0 bases, the J end lost 7 bases, and 13 bases lay between the germline ends. CDR3 length equals 14 residues. CDR1 SGDLS and CDR2 YYNGEE come from the germline V gene. DNA for the CDR3: TGTGCCAGCAGCGTAGAAGGAGGGCTCAGTGAAGCTTTCTTT. Its translation: CASSVEGGLSEAFF.

This chain connects TRBV27 to TRBJ2-7; D gene unclear. Germline V gene sequence: CDR1 MNHEY, CDR2 SMNVEV (reference sequence). Between the trimmed V and J ends, which lost 5 bases and 0 bases, there was a span of 17 bases. The CDR3 sequence is 16 residues long. In DNA form, the CDR3 reads TGTGCCAGCAGTCTCACTGCTATAAGGGCCTCCTACGAGCAGTACTTC. Translating it yields CASSLTAIRASYEQYF.

This sequence joins TRBV11-2 and TRBJ2-1, with TRBD2 matching over 10 bases. J was trimmed by 7 bases and V by 2 bases; bases with no gene match: 5. Germline V CDR1 and CDR2: SGHAT, FQNNGV. CDR3 length: 15 amino acids. CDR3 region: CASSLRAGGRNEQFF. The CDR3 nucleotides are TGTGCCAGCAGCTTAAGAGCGGGAGGGCGAAATGAGCAGTTCTTC.

This clone was detected only once. This chain joins TRBV11-3 and TRBJ2-7; possibly TRBD1 for D (6 bases). Trimming stripped 0 bases from V and 2 bases from J, with 11 bases between. Per the germline V gene, CDR1 is SGHNT and CDR2 is YENEEA. The CDR3 extends over 15 amino acids. This CDR3 reads CASSLDQQGTYEQYF. The CDR3 DNA is TGTGCCAGCAGCTTAGATCAACAGGGAACCTACGAGCAGTACTTC.

The chain recombines TRBV6-1 with TRBJ1-5; possibly TRBD1 for D (5 bases). Trimming left V 6 bases short and J 2 bases short, with 14 bases between. This CDR3 region has 15 residues. Germline V CDR1 and CDR2: MNHNS, SASEGT. The CDR3 sequence: CASRGQDMGNQPQHF. For the CDR3, the DNA is TGTGCCAGCAGGGGGCAGGATATGGGCAATCAGCCCCAGCATTTT.

The chain couples TRBV5-1 to TRBJ1-1; 9 nucleotides align to TRBD1. The CDR3 loop spans 19 amino acids. CDR1 and CDR2 (germline): SGHRS, YFSETQ. The V and J ends lost 1 base and 5 bases, in that order; junction bases with no gene match: 18. CDR3 sequence reads: CASSLLPVFYYRGRTEAFF. The CDR3 bases are TGCGCCAGCAGCTTGTTGCCGGTGTTCTACTACAGGGGGCGTACTGAAGCTTTCTTT.

The genes are TRBV4-1 and TRBJ2-5; 9 bases are a match to TRBD2. In germline, CDR1 is MGHRA, CDR2 YSYEKL. The junction had 3 bases not matched to a gene; V was cut back by 4 bases and J by 3 bases. CDR3 length: 14 residues. This CDR3 reads CASSPRLAEETQYF. Here the CDR3 DNA reads TGCGCCAGCAGCCCCCGACTAGCGGAAGAGACCCAGTACTTC.

The sample holds a few counts of this clone. The chain recombines TRBV11-3 with TRBJ1-1; D not resolved. V lost 2 bases and J lost 0, with 7 bases in between. Looked up from germline, CDR1 is SGHNT and CDR2 is YENEEA. The CDR3 length is 14 residues. CDR3 in amino acids: CASSLNSVNTEAFF. CDR3 bases: TGTGCCAGCAGCTTAAATTCCGTGAACACTGAAGCTTTCTTT.

V usage is TRBV6-1 and J usage is TRBJ2-1, with TRBD1 matching 7 bases. The germline CDR1 and CDR2 sequences are MNHNS and SASEGT. The CDR3 contains 15 residues. V gave up 2 bases and J gave up 5 bases; unmatched junction bases: 6. The CDR3 region is CASSETQGLDNEQFF. In DNA form, the CDR3 reads TGTGCCAGCAGTGAAACACAGGGGCTGGACAATGAGCAGTTCTTC.

The V gene is TRBV7-9, the J gene TRBJ1-2, with D uncertain. This CDR3 spans 14 amino acids. With 4 bases removed from V and 4 bases from J, the gap between germline ends came to 13 bases. Germline lookup yields CDR1 SEHNR and CDR2 FQNEAQ (reference sequence). CDR3 DNA: TGTGCCAGCAGCTCCGGAGGGCCCTTCTATGGCTACACCTTC. This codes for CASSSGGPFYGYTF.

The rearrangement uses TRBV7-9 and TRBJ2-7; 9 bases agree with TRBD1. This CDR3 is 15 amino acids long. J was trimmed by 5 bases and V by 5 bases; bases with no gene match: 10. Germline V lookup: CDR1 SEHNR, CDR2 FQNEAQ (reference sequence). Here the CDR3 DNA reads TGTGCCAGCAGCGTCCCGGGACAGGGATGGGACGAGCAGTACTTC. This translates into CASSVPGQGWDEQYF.

V and J are TRBV11-2 and TRBJ1-2; no clear D gene. V dropped 1 base and J dropped 5 bases, with 8 bases sitting between them. This CDR3 is built from 13 residues. The germline CDR1 and CDR2 sequences are SGHAT and FQNNGV. The CDR3 protein is CASSLGPVYGYTF. The CDR3 coding sequence is TGTGCCAGCAGCTTAGGTCCGGTATATGGCTACACCTTC.

The chain is built from TRBV28 and TRBJ2-7; possible D gene TRBD2, 6 bases. Between the trimmed V and J ends, which lost 6 bases and 6 bases, there was a span of 36 bases. Germline lookup yields CDR1 MDHEN and CDR2 SYDVKM. The CDR3 has 20 residues. CDR3 bases: TGTGCCAGCAGCATTGGGCGGGCGGGATACCACGGGCGAAAGGTTTGCGAGCAGTACTTC. It is translated as CASSIGRAGYHGRKVCEQYF.

The V gene is TRBV6-1, the J gene TRBJ1-1, with D unresolved. The CDR3 covers 16 residues. The germline gives CDR1 MNHNS, CDR2 SASEGT. V lost 1 base and J lost 4, with 16 bases in between. DNA for the CDR3: TGTGCCAGCAGTGAAGGATTGGGGAGGGCGGTCACTGAAGCTTTCTTT. Translated: CASSEGLGRAVTEAFF.

The gene calls are TRBV27 and TRBJ2-3, with TRBD2 as a possible D gene (6 bases). The V gene's germline CDR1 is MNHEY and CDR2 SMNVEV (reference sequence). V shed 3 bases and J shed 0 bases, with 16 bases lying between them. This CDR3 has 17 residues. The CDR3 DNA reads TGTGCCAGCAGTTTTAGGAGGGCAGGGCTGAGCACAGATACGCAGTATTTT. This translates into CASSFRRAGLSTDTQYF.

V is TRBV11-3 and J is TRBJ2-1; 7 bases are shared with TRBD1. CDR3 size: 13 residues. With 3 bases clipped from V and 6 bases from J, the junction kept 2 bases outside the gene matches. Germline CDR1 SGHNT, CDR2 YENEEA. CDR3 sequence reads: CASSFGQVNEQFF. The CDR3 DNA reads TGTGCCAGCAGCTTCGGACAGGTCAATGAGCAGTTCTTC.

CDR3 sequence reads: CASSSLEGLLRKNTEAFF. The CDR3 DNA follows: TGTGCCAGCTCTTCCCTGGAGGGATTACTACGAAAGAACACTGAAGCTTTCTTT. The gene calls are TRBV18 and TRBJ1-1; no firm D call. The V end lost 6 bases, the J end lost 1 base, and 24 bases lay between the germline ends. The germline V gene has CDR1 KGHSH and CDR2 LQKENI. The CDR3 is 18 residues long.

The rearrangement uses TRBV13 and TRBJ1-2; D gene unclear. Germline CDR1 reads PRHDT; CDR2 reads FYEKMQ (reference sequence). The CDR3 covers 15 residues. Trimming stripped 0 bases from V and 0 bases from J, with 8 bases between. The CDR3 bases are TGTGCCAGCAGCTTAGGGACGGCCGCTAACTATGGCTACACCTTC. It yields the protein CASSLGTAANYGYTF.

The table lists this clone with a count of one. The rearrangement uses TRBV25-1 and TRBJ2-7, with a possible D match to TRBD2 (6 bases). V shed 3 bases and J shed 0 bases, with 15 bases lying between them. CDR1 and CDR2 from the germline V gene are MGHDK and SYGVNS. This CDR3 has 16 residues. CDR3 sequence: CASSEKPGLPSYEQYF. In DNA form, the CDR3 reads TGTGCCAGCAGTGAGAAGCCGGGACTCCCCTCCTACGAGCAGTACTTC.

This clone showed up just once. This chain connects TRBV5-6 to TRBJ2-7; D gene ambiguous. This CDR3 region has 11 residues. Looked up from germline, CDR1 is SGHDT and CDR2 is YYEEEE. V was clipped by 1 base and J by 5 bases, with 4 bases between them. Here the CDR3 reads CASSLPHEQYF. In DNA form, the CDR3 reads TGTGCCAGCAGCTTGCCACACGAGCAGTACTTC.

This chain joins TRBV30 and TRBJ2-7, with a weak D call TRBD2 (6 bases). This CDR3 region has 13 residues. Per germline, CDR1 GTSNPN and CDR2 SVGIG (reference sequence). Trimming pared 2 bases from V and 2 bases from J, leaving 10 bases between. The CDR3 loop is CAWSRGSTYEQYF. The CDR3 nucleotides are TGTGCCTGGAGTCGGGGGTCTACCTACGAGCAGTACTTC.